This T cell receptor beta chain was captured in a study of T-cell reconstitution after alpha-beta-depleted transplantation in children. Preparing the TCRbeta library involved the use of unique molecular identifiers. TCRdb re-derived calls from the PCR reads in MiXCR, one entry per CDR3 protein. The sample holds 65,000 to 70,000 distinct CDR3 sequences, approximately 4.4% seen once. Regarding the study as a whole: Several hundred rapidly expanded clones from non-depleted graft cells reportedly supplied alpha-beta T cells about two months post-transplant.

Germline V gene data show CDR1 as SGHVS and CDR2 as FNYEAQ. CDR3 length: 13 residues. V shed 3 bases and J shed 3 bases, with 8 bases lying between them. This clonotype was observed a few times. The antigen is undetermined. The sequencing used PBMCs, mostly from graft donor cells, collected 180 days after TCRalphabeta/CD19-depleted stem cell transplant. The chain recombines TRBV7-6 with TRBJ1-1; no definite D call. This TCR derives from a boy under three years old who had a stem cell transplant for acute myeloid leukemia, so the T cells may come from the graft donor. As DNA, the CDR3 is TGTGCCAGCAGCTTGGAGTCGGACACTGAAGCTTTCTTT. It encodes CASSLESDTEAFF.